The 3 T cell receptor beta chains in this list originate from one sample, sequenced in a study of T cell responses to AZD1222 COVID-19 vaccine. The method was immunoSEQ multiplex PCR; TCRdb's version includes in-frame clones alone and lacks a portion of them. The sample contains about 120,000 clones, 70% to 90% of which appear only once. The material sequenced was peripheral blood, taken on day 0 of MenACWY control vaccination. These receptors were collected from an adult in good health.

The chain uses TRBV24-1 and TRBJ1-6, with 7 bases aligning to TRBD1. Losses at the gene ends were 5 bases for V and 11 bases for J; bases not matched to a gene: 5. Germline lookup yields CDR1 KGHDR and CDR2 SFDVKD. The CDR3 covers 13 residues. The CDR3 is CATSAFQGAPLHF. The CDR3 nucleotides are TGTGCCACCAGTGCATTTCAGGGGGCACCCCTCCACTTT.

The rearrangement links TRBV4-3 to TRBJ1-2; D not resolved. The V gene lost 0 bases and the J gene lost 6 bases, with 20 bases spanning the gap. The CDR3 is 17 residues long. CDR1 and CDR2 from the germline V gene are LGHNA and YSLEER. The CDR3 DNA follows: TGCGCCAGCAGCCAAGATCTTGGGTTACACGCTAATGATGGCTACACCTTC. Translating gives CASSQDLGLHANDGYTF.

The chain recombines TRBV3-1 (or the pseudogene TRBV3-2) with TRBJ2-2; D possibly corresponds to TRBD2 (6 bases). This CDR3 has 17 residues. Germline V CDR1 and CDR2: LGHDT, YNNKEL (reference sequence). V shed 4 bases and J shed 4 bases, with 19 bases lying between them. The CDR3 DNA is TGTGCCAGCAGCCTGAGGGGAGCGGGCGCAGCCACCGGGGAGCTGTTTTTT. Its protein product is CASSLRGAGAATGELFF.